These 7 T cell receptor beta chains were all obtained from the same sample, sequenced in a study of blood T cells in healthy people across ages. With a J-beta primer mix and a sample-barcoded 5' primer, a second PCR ran roughly 6 to 12 cycles. TCRdb independently ran MiXCR on the 5' RACE reads; one entry per CDR3 protein. The repertoire consists of over 1,500,000 distinct CDR3 sequences, with approximately 40% occurring once and the leading ten covering approximately 22%. The sequencing sample was made of blood. These receptors were collected from a human donor in good health.

The rearrangement joins TRBV29-1 to TRBJ2-2, with 8 bases that match TRBD1. The V gene end was trimmed by 6 bases and the J gene end by 1 base; junction bases not matched to a gene: 4. The germline gives CDR1 SQVTM, CDR2 ANQGSEA. The CDR3 totals 14 residues. The chain's CDR3 is CSVETGGNTGELFF. CDR3 coding DNA: TGCAGCGTGGAAACAGGGGGGAACACCGGGGAGCTGTTTTTT.

The CDR3: CASSLSTLNEQYF. CDR3 in DNA: TGTGCCAGCAGCCTCTCGACGTTAAACGAGCAGTACTTC. This chain joins TRBV7-9 and TRBJ2-5, with D unresolved. The end of the DNA fits TRBJ2-7 better, so the J call may be wrong. The CDR3 extends over 13 amino acids. Germline CDR1 is SEHNR and CDR2 is FQNEAQ (reference sequence).

This chain links TRBV29-1 with TRBJ2-3; D tentatively fits TRBD1 or TRBD2 (5 bases each). CDR1 and CDR2 from the germline V gene are SQVTM and ANQGSEA. This CDR3 region has 14 residues. V shed 8 bases and J shed 1 base, with 16 bases lying between them. In DNA form, the CDR3 reads TGCAGCTTTTACCGGGACCCCCGCACAGATACGCAGTATTTT. This codes for CSFYRDPRTDTQYF.

This clonotype has only a few counts. The rearrangement joins TRBV15 to TRBJ2-1; D remains ambiguous. Deletions cut 1 base from V and 7 bases from J, with 11 bases between. Germline V gene data show CDR1 as LNHNV and CDR2 as YYDKDF (reference sequence). CDR3 length: 14 residues. CDR3 region: CATSRALEANEQFF. The CDR3 coding sequence is TGTGCCACCAGCAGAGCCCTCGAAGCAAATGAGCAGTTCTTC.

The V gene is TRBV20-1, the J gene TRBJ2-1; a weak D match, TRBD2 (6 bases). The CDR3 consists of 16 residues. CDR1 is DFQATT, CDR2 SNEGSKA, per germline (reference sequence). V lost 2 bases and J lost 0, with 14 bases in between. As DNA, the CDR3 is TGCAGTGCTAGAACGGGACTTCCTAGCTCCTACAATGAGCAGTTCTTC. Its translation: CSARTGLPSSYNEQFF.

The J gene is TRBJ2-1, the V gene TRBV7-2; a weak D match, TRBD2 (5 bases). The closer fit of TRBJ2-7 to the DNA end suggests the J call may be wrong. This CDR3 is 12 amino acids long. Germline CDR1 reads SGHTA; CDR2 reads FQGNSA. Written as DNA, the CDR3 is TGTGCCAGCAGCCGGACTCGCCACGAGCAGTACTTC. The encoded protein is CASSRTRHEQYF.

This clonotype was detected many times. The chain is built from TRBV29-1 and TRBJ2-5; D might be TRBD1 (6 bases). CDR3 length equals 12 residues. Germline CDR1 and CDR2: SQVTM and ANQGSEA. V gave up 6 bases and J gave up 2 bases, with 10 bases separating them. In DNA form, the CDR3 reads TGCAGCGTCGACGGACAGCAAGAGACCCAGTACTTC. It is translated as CSVDGQQETQYF. Full variable domain (remainder filled in from reference TRBV29-1 and TRBJ2-5): SAVISQKPSRDICQRGTSLTIQCQVDSQVTMMFWYRQQPGQSLTLIATANQGSEATYESGFVIDKFPISRPNLTFSTLTVSNMSPEDSSIYLCSVDGQQETQYFGPGTRLLVL.